These 11 T cell receptor beta chains share one sample of origin, sequenced in a study of a mutant IDH1 vaccine in newly diagnosed glioma. Time point here: baseline, week 1 (first vaccination visit). The treatment: pre-vaccination baseline after standard-of-care therapy. The repertoire was sequenced with immunoSEQ multiplex PCR; TCRdb's copy has only in-frame clones and lacks some. The data contain about 36,000 clones, 80% to 95% of them seen just once; the ten biggest clones take up over 15%. Sequenced here: PBMCs, sampled from a glioma patient treated with radiotherapy, temozolomide or both. These receptors originate from a man aged 18 to 30 with glioma.

The CDR3 coding sequence is TGTGCCAGCAGCTTGGTGGGGGACAGACACCGCTACGAGCAGTACTTC. This sequence encodes CASSLVGDRHRYEQYF. The chain carries TRBV5-8 and TRBJ2-7, with 7 bases identical to TRBD1. Germline V CDR1 and CDR2: SGHTS, YDEGEE. The length of the CDR3 is 16 residues. V was pared by 0 bases and J by 3 bases, with 9 bases of the junction left unmatched.

The chain links TRBV5-1 to TRBJ2-6, with 7 bases fitting TRBD2. This CDR3 is 18 amino acids long. Germline V lookup: CDR1 SGHRS, CDR2 YFSETQ. V lost 3 bases and J lost 0; bases outside the gene matches: 9. The CDR3 DNA reads TGCGCCAGCAGCTGGGCCCCGGGAGGAGGCTCTGGGGCCAACGTCCTGACTTTC. This gives the protein CASSWAPGGGSGANVLTF. The full variable domain, rest sourced from reference TRBV5-1 and TRBJ2-6, is KAGVTQTPRYLIKTRGQQVTLSCSPISGHRSVSWYQQTPGQGLQFLFEYFSETQRNKGNFPGRFSGRQFSNSRSEMNVSTLELGDSALYLCASSWAPGGGSGANVLTFGAGSRLTVL.

The gene calls are TRBV7-2 and TRBJ1-5; 10 nucleotides agree with TRBD1. Germline trimming cut 5 bases from V and 5 bases from J; bases unmatched to any gene: 6. CDR3 length: 15 residues. Germline CDR1 reads SGHTA; CDR2 reads FQGNSA. The CDR3 DNA reads TGTGCCAGCAGCACGAGGACAGGGGGGCATCAGCCCCAGCATTTT. Protein sequence: CASSTRTGGHQPQHF.

The genes are TRBV28 and TRBJ1-2, with a tentative D call TRBD1 (6 bases). CDR3 length equals 15 residues. CDR1 is MDHEN, CDR2 SYDVKM, per germline. The V gene lost 3 bases and the J gene lost 4 bases, with 15 bases spanning the gap. The CDR3 coding sequence is TGTGCCAGCAGTTTTCCCCGGGGGGCGGGCTATGGCTACACCTTC. This sequence encodes CASSFPRGAGYGYTF.

The V and J genes are TRBV15 and TRBJ2-5; unclear D gene. The CDR3 length is 14 residues. V was pared by 5 bases and J by 4 bases, with 14 bases between. In germline, CDR1 is LNHNV, CDR2 YYDKDF (reference sequence). In DNA form, the CDR3 reads TGTGCCACCAGCGAGAGGAGCGTGGGAGAGACCCAGTACTTC. The encoded protein is CATSERSVGETQYF.

J is TRBJ1-2 and V is TRBV4-2, with D unresolved. V dropped 4 bases and J dropped 6 bases, with 12 bases sitting between them. Germline loops: CDR1 LGHNA, CDR2 YNFKEQ. The length of the CDR3 is 13 residues. CDR3 DNA: TGTGCCAGCAGCCTGGCGGGAGGCCATGGCTACACCTTC. Translating it yields CASSLAGGHGYTF.

The rearrangement links TRBV7-3 to TRBJ1-4; 10 bases fit TRBD1. V gave up 5 bases and J gave up 7 bases; unmatched junction bases: 7. Germline loops: CDR1 SGHTA, CDR2 FQGTGA. This CDR3 has 15 amino acids. Written as DNA, the CDR3 is TGTGCCAGCAGCACGGGACAGGGGAAGAGTGAAAAACTGTTTTTT. Protein sequence: CASSTGQGKSEKLFF.

This rearrangement joins TRBV27 to TRBJ1-5; 10 nucleotides align to TRBD1. J was trimmed by 7 bases and V by 8 bases; bases with no gene match: 5. Germline V gene data show CDR1 as MNHEY and CDR2 as SMNVEV (reference sequence). The CDR3 is made up of 13 amino acids. The CDR3 sequence is CASGDRGTQPQHF. For the CDR3, the DNA is TGTGCCAGCGGGGACAGGGGCACCCAGCCCCAGCATTTT.

In its sample, this clone was seen once. This chain connects TRBV19 to TRBJ1-5; 7 bases align to TRBD1. Looked up from germline, CDR1 is LNHDA and CDR2 is SQIVND (reference sequence). Trimming at V came to 6 bases and at J to 3 bases, leaving 5 bases not matched to a gene. The CDR3 extends over 14 amino acids. CDR3 sequence: CASRQQGVNQPQHF. CDR3 DNA sequence: TGTGCCAGTAGACAGCAGGGGGTCAATCAGCCCCAGCATTTT.

There are a few counts of this clone. The J gene is TRBJ1-2, the V gene TRBV6-1; 8 bases are shared with TRBD1. J lost 3 bases, V lost 2 bases, and 5 bases had no gene match. The CDR3 length is 15 residues. The V gene's germline CDR1 is MNHNS and CDR2 SASEGT. Written as DNA, the CDR3 is TGTGCCAGCAGTGAAATGACAGGGGTCGACTATGGCTACACCTTC. Translation: CASSEMTGVDYGYTF.

The CDR3 nucleotides are TGCGCCAGCACCAGGGACACTTTAAGCTATGGCTACACCTTC. Amino acid sequence: CASTRDTLSYGYTF. J is TRBJ1-2 and V is TRBV5-1, with D maybe TRBD1 (6 bases). V was cut by 6 bases and J by 4 bases, with 16 bases left in between. The CDR3 extends over 14 amino acids. Per germline, CDR1 SGHRS and CDR2 YFSETQ.